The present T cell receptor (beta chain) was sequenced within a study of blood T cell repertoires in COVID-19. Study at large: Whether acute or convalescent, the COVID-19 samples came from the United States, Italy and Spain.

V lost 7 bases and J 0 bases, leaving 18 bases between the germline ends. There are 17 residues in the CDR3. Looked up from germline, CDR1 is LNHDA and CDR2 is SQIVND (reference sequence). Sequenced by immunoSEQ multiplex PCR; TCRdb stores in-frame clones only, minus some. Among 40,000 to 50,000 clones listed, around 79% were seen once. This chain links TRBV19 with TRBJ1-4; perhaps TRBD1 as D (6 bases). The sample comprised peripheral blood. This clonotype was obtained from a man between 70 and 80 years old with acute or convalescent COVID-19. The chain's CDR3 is CASTGRTRGSTNEKLFF. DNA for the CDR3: TGTGCCAGTACCGGAAGGACGAGGGGGTCAACTAATGAAAAACTGTTTTTT. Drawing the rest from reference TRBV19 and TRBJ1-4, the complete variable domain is DGGITQSPKYLFRKEGQNVTLSCEQNLNHDAMYWYRQDPGQGLRLIYYSQIVNDFQKGDIAEGYSVSREKKESFPLTVTSAQKNPTAFYLCASTGRTRGSTNEKLFFGSGTQLSVL.